This T cell receptor (beta chain) was obtained from a study of blood T cell repertoires in COVID-19. Study as a whole: Whether acute or convalescent, the COVID-19 samples came from the United States, Italy and Spain. The analysed material was cDNA or gDNA that came from T cells, B-cell-depleted T cells, or PBMCs.

The germline V gene has CDR1 MDHEN and CDR2 SYDVKM. V was clipped by 1 base and J by 4 bases; unmatched bases: 7. The CDR3 loop spans 18 amino acids. In the authors' methods: Reference gene primer amplification in the assay estimated nucleated cell counts. Libraries were prepared by immunoSEQ multiplex PCR; TCRdb keeps only in-frame clonotypes and omits some of them. V, J and clone size reflect that table, while D and trimming were determined from the DNA. The table records 200,000 or so clones, over 80% of them present only once. The chain links TRBV28 to TRBJ1-4, with 12 bases fitting TRBD1. Sample: peripheral blood. The sequence was obtained from a young man with COVID-19, enrolled during active disease. Here the CDR3 reads CASSLYTGTGGYNEKLFF. The CDR3 DNA follows: TGTGCCAGCAGTTTATATACCGGGACAGGGGGCTATAATGAAAAACTGTTTTTT.